This T cell receptor (beta chain) emerged from a study of shared clonotypes between healthy human individuals. Study context: The study enrolled two women and a few men aged 18 to 49.

This clone has only one observation. The antigen remains unidentified. Regarding the study as a whole: Between a handful of donors, naive CD4 clonotypes were shared at a level of about 5.3%. Although depth was large, rarefaction showed that sequencing of the sorted subsets was incomplete.

Deep level was the assay's run setting. Data came from immunoSEQ multiplex PCR; TCRdb stores just in-frame clones and leaves some out. Among fewer than 400,000 clones listed, around 72% were seen once. V dropped 0 bases and J dropped 2 bases, with 8 bases sitting between them. The germline V gene has CDR1 SGHRS and CDR2 YFSETQ. CDR3 length equals 14 residues. The specimen sequenced was memory CD4+ T cells sorted from blood. Subset given: CD45RA-negative fraction. The chain couples TRBV5-1 to TRBJ1-2; no clear D gene. The sequence came from a man aged 25-40 years in good health. CDR3 amino acids: CASSLDGSNYGYTF. The CDR3, as DNA: TGCGCCAGCAGCTTGGACGGATCAAACTATGGCTACACCTTC.